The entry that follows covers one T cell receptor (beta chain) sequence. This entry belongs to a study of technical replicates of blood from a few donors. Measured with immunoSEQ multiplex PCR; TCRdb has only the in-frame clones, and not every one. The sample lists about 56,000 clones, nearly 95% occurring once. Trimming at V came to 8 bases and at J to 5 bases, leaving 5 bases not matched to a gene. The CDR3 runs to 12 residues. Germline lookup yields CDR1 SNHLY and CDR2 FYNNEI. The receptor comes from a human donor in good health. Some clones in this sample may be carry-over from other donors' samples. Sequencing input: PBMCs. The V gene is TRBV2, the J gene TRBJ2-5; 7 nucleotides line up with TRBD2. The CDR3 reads CASATSAETQYF. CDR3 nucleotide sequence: TGTGCCAGCGCAACTAGCGCGGAGACCCAGTACTTC.